The 27 T cell receptor beta chains reported below all come from one sample, sequenced in a study of shared clonotypes between healthy human individuals. TCRdb's copy holds only in-frame clones and misses some; the assay was immunoSEQ multiplex PCR. The sample includes about 560,000 clones, around 77% of them seen just once. The sample taken for sequencing was PBMCs. The receptor source for this set is a woman between 40 and 55 years old in good health. Some clones in this sample may be carry-over from other donors' samples.

This chain uses TRBV6-1 with TRBJ2-5, with D possibly TRBD2 on 7 matching bases. The J call is in doubt because the DNA end fits TRBJ2-7 better. The CDR3 covers 15 residues. The germline V gene has CDR1 MNHNS and CDR2 SASEGT. CDR3 nucleotides: TGTGCCAGCAGTGAAGAAGGGGGAGGGCCCTACGAGCAGTACTTC. Translation gives CASSEEGGGPYEQYF.

This clone has just a few counts. The J gene is TRBJ2-1, the V gene TRBV7-8; D remains unclear. V lost 2 bases and J 4 bases, leaving 6 bases between the germline ends. The CDR3 has 13 residues. CDR1 SGHVS and CDR2 FQNEAQ come from the germline V gene. CDR3 bases: TGTGCCAGCAGCTTAATGGGGTACAATGAGCAGTTCTTC. It is translated as CASSLMGYNEQFF.

The chain employs TRBV19 and TRBJ2-2; D possibly corresponds to TRBD1 (6 bases). The V gene's germline CDR1 is LNHDA and CDR2 SQIVND (reference sequence). Trimming pared 4 bases from V and 5 bases from J, leaving 11 bases between. The CDR3 contains 14 residues. CDR3 loop: CASSKQGETGELFF. The CDR3 DNA reads as TGTGCCAGTAGTAAACAGGGCGAAACCGGGGAGCTGTTTTTT.

The rearrangement links TRBV18 to TRBJ2-1; D possibly corresponds to TRBD2 (5 bases). Germline loops: CDR1 KGHSH, CDR2 LQKENI. Trimming took off 3 bases at V and 2 bases at J, with 11 bases between the two ends. This CDR3 comprises 15 residues. The CDR3 coding sequence is TGTGCCAGCTCACCTGGGTCGAGGGCCTACAATGAGCAGTTCTTC. Amino acid sequence: CASSPGSRAYNEQFF.

V gene TRBV28 combines with J gene TRBJ2-7; 10 positions match TRBD2. This CDR3 region has 14 residues. Trimming took 1 base from V and 4 from J; bases not matched to a gene: 1. Germline CDR1 reads MDHEN; CDR2 reads SYDVKM. CDR3 amino acids: CASSLSGLAYEQYF. CDR3 coding DNA: TGTGCCAGCAGTTTATCGGGACTAGCGTACGAGCAGTACTTC.

V usage is TRBV18 and J usage is TRBJ2-6; TRBD1 matches at 11 bases. With V trimmed by 3 bases and J by 2 bases, 0 bases remained unmatched. This CDR3 region has 16 residues. Per germline, CDR1 KGHSH and CDR2 LQKENI. CDR3: CASSPGQGAGANVLTF. CDR3 nucleotide sequence: TGTGCCAGCTCACCGGGACAGGGGGCTGGGGCCAACGTCCTGACTTTC.

CDR3 DNA: TGTGCCAGCAGTCCCGGGGTAGCGAGACAAGAGACCCAGTACTTC. This codes for CASSPGVARQETQYF. This chain joins TRBV28 and TRBJ2-5; D may be TRBD2 (5 bases). The CDR3 extends over 15 amino acids. The germline CDR1 and CDR2 sequences are MDHEN and SYDVKM. V shed 5 bases and J shed 2 bases, with 15 bases lying between them.

The chain couples TRBV11-3 to TRBJ2-1, with a weak D call TRBD1 (6 bases). V lost 2 bases, J lost 9 bases, and 14 bases lay in between. This CDR3 contains 14 residues. Germline values: CDR1 SGHNT, CDR2 YENEEA. CDR3 sequence: CASSLFGLGGEQFF. The CDR3 DNA sequence: TGTGCCAGCAGCTTATTTGGGTTAGGGGGTGAGCAGTTCTTC.

The sample holds one count of this clone. The chain uses TRBV29-1 and TRBJ2-5, with D possibly being TRBD2 (9 bases). Gene TRBJ2-7 matches the end of the DNA better, so the J call may be wrong. The CDR3 has 15 amino acids. Germline CDR1 reads SQVTM; CDR2 reads ANQGSEA. The CDR3 sequence is CSVAGGFQGAHEQYF. The DNA of the CDR3 is TGCAGCGTCGCGGGGGGGTTTCAGGGGGCTCACGAGCAGTACTTC.

V usage is TRBV2 and J usage is TRBJ2-2; D unresolved. The CDR3 runs to 13 residues. V lost 3 bases to trimming and J lost 5 bases, with 7 bases between them. Germline V gene lookup returns CDR1 SNHLY and CDR2 FYNNEI. CDR3: CASSEARTGELFF. The DNA for the CDR3 is TGTGCCAGCAGTGAGGCCAGGACCGGGGAGCTGTTTTTT.

The chain has TRBV6-6 and TRBJ2-3; D gene ambiguous. This CDR3 is built from 12 residues. V was pared by 2 bases and J by 7 bases, with 7 bases between. Germline V gives CDR1 MNHNY, CDR2 SVGAGI (reference sequence). CDR3 in DNA: TGTGCCAGCAGTTACGGAGAAAATACGCAGTATTTT. This sequence encodes CASSYGENTQYF.

The V call is TRBV5-8, the J call TRBJ2-3, with TRBD1 as a possible D gene (6 bases). The CDR3 runs to 14 residues. V dropped 0 bases and J dropped 6 bases, with 11 bases sitting between them. Germline loops: CDR1 SGHTS, CDR2 YDEGEE. The CDR3 bases are TGTGCCAGCAGCTTGGACAGGGCCAGTGATACGCAGTATTTT. Amino acid sequence: CASSLDRASDTQYF.

The V call is TRBV30, the J call TRBJ1-6, with D unresolved. Per germline, CDR1 GTSNPN and CDR2 SVGIG (reference sequence). Trimming cost V 0 bases and J 9 bases, with 12 bases left between them. This CDR3 region has 14 residues. DNA of the CDR3: TGTGCCTGGAGTGTAGGCAGGACGGGTTCACCCCTCCACTTT. Translation gives CAWSVGRTGSPLHF.

This chain connects TRBV5-1 to TRBJ1-1; tentative D call: TRBD1 (5 bases). CDR1 and CDR2 from the germline V gene are SGHRS and YFSETQ. V lost 4 bases to trimming and J lost 4 bases, with 17 bases between them. The CDR3 spans 15 residues. CDR3 in amino acids: CASSVHPREATEAFF. The DNA of the CDR3 is TGCGCCAGCAGCGTCCATCCCAGGGAAGCCACTGAAGCTTTCTTT.

This sequence joins TRBV9 and TRBJ1-2; 7 bases are a match to TRBD1. CDR1 SGDLS and CDR2 YYNGEE come from the germline V gene. This CDR3 has 15 amino acids. V shed 3 bases and J 4 bases; nucleotides not matched to a gene: 9. The CDR3 region has the DNA TGTGCCAGCAGCGCGCGACAGGGCGTCTTCTATGGCTACACCTTC. It is translated as CASSARQGVFYGYTF.

The V gene is TRBV14, the J gene TRBJ1-4; D uncertain. CDR1 SGHDN and CDR2 FVKESK come from the germline V gene. V was cut by 2 bases and J by 0 bases, with 10 bases left in between. This CDR3 is 16 amino acids long. The CDR3 coding sequence is TGTGCCAGCAGCCAAAGGCCTATTGCAACTAATGAAAAACTGTTTTTT. Encoded protein: CASSQRPIATNEKLFF. The full variable domain, its missing parts supplied by reference TRBV14 and TRBJ1-4, is EAGVTQFPSHSVIEKGQTVTLRCDPISGHDNLYWYRRVMGKEIKFLLHFVKESKQDESGMPNNRFLAERTGGTYSTLKVQPAELEDSGVYFCASSQRPIATNEKLFFGSGTQLSVL.

The chain has TRBV7-9 and TRBJ2-2; D is ambiguous. Germline CDR1 and CDR2: SEHNR and FQNEAQ (reference sequence). V was shortened by 6 bases and J by 2 bases, with 10 bases between the two germline ends. CDR3 length: 14 residues. CDR3 sequence reads: CASRKDSNTGELFF. DNA of the CDR3: TGTGCCAGCAGGAAAGACTCCAACACCGGGGAGCTGTTTTTT. Together with reference TRBV7-9 and TRBJ2-2, the CDR3 gives the full variable domain: DTGVSQNPRHKITKRGQNVTFRCDPISEHNRLYWYRQTLGQGPEFLTYFQNEAQLEKSRLLSDRFSAERPKGSFSTLEIQRTEQGDSAMYLCASRKDSNTGELFFGEGSRLTVL.

As DNA, the CDR3 is TGTGCCAGCAGCCCCGACAGGGCTACGCAGTATTTT. Its translation is CASSPDRATQYF. This rearrangement joins TRBV4-2 to TRBJ2-3; 7 bases fit TRBD1. The germline gives CDR1 LGHNA, CDR2 YNFKEQ. V gave up 4 bases and J gave up 8 bases; unmatched junction bases: 3. This CDR3 has 12 amino acids.

The chain uses TRBV19 and TRBJ2-7; tentatively, D is TRBD1 (5 bases). The CDR3 is 13 residues long. From germline, CDR1 is LNHDA and CDR2 SQIVND (reference sequence). Trimming pared 4 bases from V and 0 bases from J, leaving 7 bases between. DNA for the CDR3: TGTGCCAGTAGTAGGCAGGGCTCCTACGAGCAGTACTTC. Translated: CASSRQGSYEQYF.

The chain combines TRBV9 with TRBJ2-3; D is perhaps TRBD2 (6 bases). Trimming stripped 2 bases from V and 1 base from J, with 8 bases between. CDR1 and CDR2 (germline): SGDLS, YYNGEE. There are 14 residues in the CDR3. Here the CDR3 reads CASSVTSRTDTQYF. In DNA, the CDR3 is TGTGCCAGCAGCGTCACTAGCCGCACAGATACGCAGTATTTT.

The V gene is TRBV2, the J gene TRBJ1-5; unclear D gene. The germline gives CDR1 SNHLY, CDR2 FYNNEI. Trimming shortened V by 2 bases and J by 3 bases, and 8 bases separated the two germline ends. The CDR3 has 14 amino acids. CDR3: CASSENNNNQPQHF. CDR3 coding DNA: TGTGCCAGCAGTGAAAATAATAACAATCAGCCCCAGCATTTT.

The chain couples TRBV5-1 to TRBJ1-2; 9 nucleotides agree with TRBD1. This CDR3 is 14 amino acids long. Germline V gives CDR1 SGHRS, CDR2 YFSETQ. V lost 7 bases and J lost 5; bases outside the gene matches: 9. CDR3 bases: TGCGCCAGCTCCCGGACAGGGGTGAATTATGGCTACACCTTC. It is translated as CASSRTGVNYGYTF. Looking up the rest from reference TRBV5-1 and TRBJ1-2 gives the full variable domain: KAGVTQTPRYLIKTRGQQVTLSCSPISGHRSVSWYQQTPGQGLQFLFEYFSETQRNKGNFPGRFSGRQFSNSRSEMNVSTLELGDSALYLCASSRTGVNYGYTFGSGTRLTVV.

A note on this clone: The sample carries other DNA sequences with the same CDR3. The genes are TRBV5-1 and TRBJ2-3, with D maybe TRBD2 (6 bases). Germline-derived CDR1 and CDR2 are SGHRS and YFSETQ. The CDR3 consists of 14 residues. Trimming left V 2 bases short and J 1 base short, with 8 bases between. CDR3 sequence (DNA): TGCGCCAGCAGCTTCTCGGGGGGCACAGATACGCAGTATTTT. Translated: CASSFSGGTDTQYF.

The chain carries TRBV2 and TRBJ1-2; D is unresolved. This CDR3 comprises 12 residues. The ends were cut back, 7 bases at V and 3 bases at J, with 9 bases in the middle. The germline CDR1 and CDR2 sequences are SNHLY and FYNNEI. The chain's CDR3 is CASKPEYYGYTF. The DNA of the CDR3 is TGTGCCAGCAAACCAGAGTACTATGGCTACACCTTC.

In its sample, this clone was seen many times. The rearrangement uses TRBV18 and TRBJ2-2; maybe TRBD1 (6 bases). Germline-derived CDR1 and CDR2 are KGHSH and LQKENI. The CDR3 is made up of 16 amino acids. The V end was cut by 2 bases, the J end by 0 bases, with 10 bases between. This CDR3 reads CASSPEGGSNTGELFF. CDR3 nucleotide sequence: TGTGCCAGCTCACCAGAAGGGGGATCGAACACCGGGGAGCTGTTTTTT.

Concerning this clone: Being one base from a much bigger clone, this may be a read error. The chain recombines TRBV4-3 with TRBJ1-1; a weak D match, TRBD1 (5 bases). This CDR3 spans 14 amino acids. Trimming stripped 1 base from V and 1 base from J, with 7 bases between. Per germline, CDR1 LGHNA and CDR2 YSLEER. The CDR3, as DNA: TGCGCCAGCAGCCAAGGCGGGGCGAACACTGAAGCTTTCTTT. The encoded protein is CASSQGGANTEAFF.

The rearrangement links TRBV28 to TRBJ2-7, with 12 bases identical to TRBD2. Germline V gives CDR1 MDHEN, CDR2 SYDVKM. V shed 2 bases, J shed 6 bases, and the junction held 2 bases outside the gene matches. CDR3 length: 14 residues. The CDR3 is CASSLLAGGREQYF. In DNA, the CDR3 is TGTGCCAGCAGTTTACTAGCGGGAGGGCGCGAGCAGTACTTC. Filled out from reference TRBV28 and TRBJ2-7, the complete variable domain reads DVKVTQSSRYLVKRTGEKVFLECVQDMDHENMFWYRQDPGLGLRLIYFSYDVKMKEKGDIPEGYSVSREKKERFSLILESASTNQTSMYLCASSLLAGGREQYFGPGTRLTVT.